This record covers a single T cell receptor beta chain. These data belong to a study of blood T cell repertoires in COVID-19. As for the study in general: PBMCs, B-cell-depleted T cells, or T cells provided the cDNA or gDNA that made up the material.

Recruits, aged roughly 18 to 89 years, lived in around 24 US areas. Donors of Cohort 3 who recovered were those that had two negative PCRs, clearance, or symptom resolution. As processed by the authors: How many nucleated cells were present was estimated from reference gene primer amplification. Profiled with immunoSEQ multiplex PCR; TCRdb holds only in-frame clones, not every one. V and J calls plus clone size are reproduced from that table; the DNA served to infer D and trimming. The table shows 200,000 to 250,000 clones, with 84% occurring only once. Sample: PBMCs or T cells enriched from blood (not recorded which). This TCR came from a middle-aged woman who had recovered from COVID-19.

For the CDR3, the DNA is TGTGCCAGCAGTTTGCCGCAGGGTGAGACCCAGTACTTC. Translation gives CASSLPQGETQYF. The chain couples TRBV28 to TRBJ2-5; D is perhaps TRBD1 (5 bases). Trimming stripped 3 bases from V and 5 bases from J, with 10 bases between. The CDR3 has 13 residues. From germline, CDR1 is MDHEN and CDR2 SYDVKM.